Detailed here is one TCR beta chain. This CDR3 comprises 18 residues. After removal of 0 bases from V and 5 bases from J, the junction contained 5 bases not matched to a gene. Germline CDR1 SGDLS, CDR2 YYNGEE. TCRdb recomputed calls from the 5' RACE reads with MiXCR, one row per CDR3 protein. The sample yields approximately 69,000 distinct CDR3 sequences, 11% seen once. The entry originates in a study of early T cells in non-severe SARS-CoV-2 infection. Sequencing was performed on whole blood, taken at baseline. This chain links TRBV9 with TRBJ2-1, with 16 positions matching TRBD2. The TCR comes from an adult who was a healthcare worker with PCR-confirmed SARS-CoV-2 infection or an uninfected control (not recorded which). CDR3 amino acids: CASSVEGLAGGPDNEQFF. The CDR3 DNA reads as TGTGCCAGCAGCGTAGAGGGACTAGCGGGAGGGCCTGACAATGAGCAGTTCTTC.